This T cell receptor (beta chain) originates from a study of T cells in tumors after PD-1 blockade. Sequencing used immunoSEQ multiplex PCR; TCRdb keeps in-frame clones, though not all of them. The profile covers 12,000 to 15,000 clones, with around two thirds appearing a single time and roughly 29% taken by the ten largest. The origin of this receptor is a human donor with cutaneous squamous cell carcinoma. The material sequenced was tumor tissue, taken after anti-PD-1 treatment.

This CDR3 reads CASSKQGNRYEQYF. CDR3 in DNA: TGTGCCAGTAGTAAACAGGGGAATCGGTACGAGCAGTACTTC. The chain employs TRBV19 and TRBJ2-7; 7 bases map to TRBD1. Germline CDR1 and CDR2: LNHDA and SQIVND (reference sequence). With V trimmed by 4 bases and J by 4 bases, 7 bases remained unmatched. This CDR3 has 14 residues.